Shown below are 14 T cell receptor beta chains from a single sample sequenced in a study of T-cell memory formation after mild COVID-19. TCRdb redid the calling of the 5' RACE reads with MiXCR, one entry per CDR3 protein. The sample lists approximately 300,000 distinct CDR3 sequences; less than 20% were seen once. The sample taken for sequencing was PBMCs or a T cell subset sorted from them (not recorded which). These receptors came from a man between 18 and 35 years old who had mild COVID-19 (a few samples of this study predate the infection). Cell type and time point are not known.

The CDR3 here is CASSPERWGSSNTEAFF. The DNA for the CDR3 is TGTGCCAGCAGCCCCGAGAGGTGGGGTAGTTCGAACACTGAAGCTTTCTTT. J is TRBJ1-1 and V is TRBV7-9; D remains unclear. This CDR3 has 17 amino acids. Germline V lookup: CDR1 SEHNR, CDR2 FQNEAQ (reference sequence). The V and J ends lost 5 bases and 1 base respectively, with 20 bases between them.

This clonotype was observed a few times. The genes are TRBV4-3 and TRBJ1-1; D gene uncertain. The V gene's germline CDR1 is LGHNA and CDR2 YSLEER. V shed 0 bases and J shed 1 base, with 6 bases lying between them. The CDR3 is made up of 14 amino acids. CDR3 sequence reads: CASSQDRQNTEAFF. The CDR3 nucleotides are TGCGCCAGCAGCCAAGATCGCCAGAACACTGAAGCTTTCTTT.

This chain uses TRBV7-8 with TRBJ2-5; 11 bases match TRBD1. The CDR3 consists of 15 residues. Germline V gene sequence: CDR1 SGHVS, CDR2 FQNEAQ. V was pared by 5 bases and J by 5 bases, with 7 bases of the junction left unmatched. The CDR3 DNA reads TGTGCCAGCAGCCACGGGACAGGGGGTCTGGAGACCCAGTACTTC. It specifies CASSHGTGGLETQYF.

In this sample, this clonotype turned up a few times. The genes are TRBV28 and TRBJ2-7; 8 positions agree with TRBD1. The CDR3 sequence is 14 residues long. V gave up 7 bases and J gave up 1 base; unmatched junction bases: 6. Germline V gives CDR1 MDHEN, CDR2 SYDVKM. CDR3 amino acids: CASNQGAPSYEQYV. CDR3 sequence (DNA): TGTGCCAGCAACCAGGGGGCACCTTCCTACGAGCAGTACGTC.

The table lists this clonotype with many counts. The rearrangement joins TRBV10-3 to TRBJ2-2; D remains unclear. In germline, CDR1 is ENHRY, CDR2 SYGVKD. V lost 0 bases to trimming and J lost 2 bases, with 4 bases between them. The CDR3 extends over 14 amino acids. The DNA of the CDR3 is TGTGCCATCAGTGAGTCGAGCAACACCGGGGAGCTGTTTTTT. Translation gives CAISESSNTGELFF.

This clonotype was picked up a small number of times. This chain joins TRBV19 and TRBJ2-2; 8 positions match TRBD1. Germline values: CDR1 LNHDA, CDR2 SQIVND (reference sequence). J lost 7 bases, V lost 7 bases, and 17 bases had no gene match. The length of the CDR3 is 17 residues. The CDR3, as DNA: TGTGCCAGTACCACCGCGGGCAGGGGGCTTTCTGACGGGGAGCTGTTTTTT. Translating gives CASTTAGRGLSDGELFF. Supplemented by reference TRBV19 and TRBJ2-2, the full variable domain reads DGGITQSPKYLFRKEGQNVTLSCEQNLNHDAMYWYRQDPGQGLRLIYYSQIVNDFQKGDIAEGYSVSREKKESFPLTVTSAQKNPTAFYLCASTTAGRGLSDGELFFGEGSRLTVL.

CDR3 sequence reads: CASTLSGRVSPLHF. The DNA of the CDR3 is TGTGCCAGCACCTTATCGGGGCGGGTTTCACCCCTCCACTTT. The V gene is TRBV25-1, the J gene TRBJ1-6, with D possibly matching TRBD1 (5 bases). The germline V gene encodes CDR1 MGHDK and CDR2 SYGVNS. Trimming cost V 7 bases and J 9 bases, with 16 bases left between them. This CDR3 contains 14 residues. Full variable domain (missing parts from reference TRBV25-1 and TRBJ1-6): EADIYQTPRYLVIGTGKKITLECSQTMGHDKMYWYQQDPGMELHLIHYSYGVNSTEKGDLSSESTVSRIRTEHFPLTLESARPSHTSQYLCASTLSGRVSPLHFGNGTRLTVT.

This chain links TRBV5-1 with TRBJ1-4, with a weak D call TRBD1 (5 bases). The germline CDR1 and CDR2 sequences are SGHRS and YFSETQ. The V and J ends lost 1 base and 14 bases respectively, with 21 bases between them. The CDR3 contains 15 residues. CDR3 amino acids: CASSLSSYRGERLFF. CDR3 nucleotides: TGCGCCAGCAGCTTGTCTTCCTACCGGGGCGAAAGGCTGTTTTTT. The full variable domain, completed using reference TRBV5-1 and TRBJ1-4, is KAGVTQTPRYLIKTRGQQVTLSCSPISGHRSVSWYQQTPGQGLQFLFEYFSETQRNKGNFPGRFSGRQFSNSRSEMNVSTLELGDSALYLCASSLSSYRGERLFFGSGTQLSVL.

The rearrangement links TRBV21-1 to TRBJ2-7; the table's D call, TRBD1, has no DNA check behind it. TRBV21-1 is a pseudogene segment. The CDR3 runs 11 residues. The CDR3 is CAGTPTYEQYF. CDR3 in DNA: TGTGCCGGGACCCCAACCTACGAGCAGTACTTC.

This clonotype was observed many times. CDR3 loop: CASSQVRLAVYNEQFF. In DNA form, the CDR3 reads TGCGCCAGCAGCCAAGTTAGGCTAGCGGTTTACAATGAGCAGTTCTTC. This chain links TRBV4-1 with TRBJ2-1; TRBD2 agrees at 7 bases. The CDR3 loop spans 16 amino acids. With V trimmed by 1 base and J by 4 bases, 7 bases remained unmatched. Germline V gives CDR1 MGHRA, CDR2 YSYEKL.

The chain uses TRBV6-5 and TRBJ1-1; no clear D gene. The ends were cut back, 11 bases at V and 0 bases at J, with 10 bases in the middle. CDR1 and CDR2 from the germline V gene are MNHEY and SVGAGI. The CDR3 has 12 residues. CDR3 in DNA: TGTGCCGTGAGGGAGGTGAACACTGAAGCTTTCTTT. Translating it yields CAVREVNTEAFF.

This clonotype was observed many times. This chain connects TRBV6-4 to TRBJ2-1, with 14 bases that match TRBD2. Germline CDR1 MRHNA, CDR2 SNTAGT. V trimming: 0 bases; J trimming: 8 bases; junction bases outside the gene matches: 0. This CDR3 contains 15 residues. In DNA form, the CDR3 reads TGTGCCAGCAGTGACTCGACTAGCGGGGGGGATGAGCAGTTCTTC. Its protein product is CASSDSTSGGDEQFF.

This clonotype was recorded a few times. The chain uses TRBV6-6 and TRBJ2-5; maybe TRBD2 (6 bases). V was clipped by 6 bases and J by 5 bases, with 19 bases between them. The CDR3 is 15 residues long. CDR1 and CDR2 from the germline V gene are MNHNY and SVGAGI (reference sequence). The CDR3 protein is CASSPRDRRLETQYF. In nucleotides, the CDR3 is TGTGCCAGCAGCCCGCGGGACCGCCGGCTGGAGACCCAGTACTTC.

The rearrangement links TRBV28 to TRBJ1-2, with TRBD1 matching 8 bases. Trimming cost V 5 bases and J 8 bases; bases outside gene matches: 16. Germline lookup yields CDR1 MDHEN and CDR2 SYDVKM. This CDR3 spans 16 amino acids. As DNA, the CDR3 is TGTGCCAGCAGTCTCAACCACGGGGCAGGGGGCCGAGGCTACACCTTC. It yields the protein CASSLNHGAGGRGYTF.